Shown below are 18 T cell receptor beta chains from a single sample sequenced in a study of T cells in tuberculosis. Some clones are missing from TCRdb's copy, which holds only in-frame ones; the method was immunoSEQ multiplex PCR. The sample holds 20,000 to 25,000 clones, 97% seen once. The specimen sequenced was PBMCs. The receptor set was obtained from a donor between 10 and 35 years old with latent tuberculosis or without tuberculosis infection.

This chain links TRBV9 with TRBJ1-2, with TRBD1 as a possible D gene (6 bases). V was clipped by 0 bases and J by 8 bases, with 20 bases between them. CDR1 and CDR2 from the germline V gene are SGDLS and YYNGEE. The CDR3 runs 16 residues. CDR3 bases: TGTGCCAGCAGCGTAGGTTCGGGGACAAGGGCGAAGGGCTACACCTTC. This sequence encodes CASSVGSGTRAKGYTF. Complete variable domain (other parts from reference TRBV9 and TRBJ1-2): DSGVTQTPKHLITATGQRVTLRCSPRSGDLSVYWYQQSLDQGLQFLIQYYNGEERAKGNILERFSAQQFPDLHSELNLSSLELGDSALYFCASSVGSGTRAKGYTFGSGTRLTVV.

J is TRBJ1-1 and V is TRBV5-1, with D possibly matching TRBD1 (6 bases). CDR3 length equals 16 residues. Trimming pared 0 bases from V and 5 bases from J, leaving 17 bases between. Germline V gene sequence: CDR1 SGHRS, CDR2 YFSETQ. The DNA of the CDR3 is TGCGCCAGCAGCTTGGCTAGGCGGGGGGCGCGAACTGAAGCTTTCTTT. Translating it yields CASSLARRGARTEAFF. Based on the CDR3 plus reference TRBV5-1 and TRBJ1-1, the full variable domain is KAGVTQTPRYLIKTRGQQVTLSCSPISGHRSVSWYQQTPGQGLQFLFEYFSETQRNKGNFPGRFSGRQFSNSRSEMNVSTLELGDSALYLCASSLARRGARTEAFFGQGTRLTVV.

J is TRBJ2-7 and V is TRBV5-8; the D gene is possibly TRBD2 (6 bases). Germline assignment: CDR1 SGHTS and CDR2 YDEGEE. The CDR3 runs to 13 residues. The ends were cut back, 5 bases at V and 3 bases at J, with 12 bases in the middle. CDR3 loop: CASRPGLIYEQYF. For the CDR3, the DNA is TGTGCCAGCAGGCCGGGACTGATCTACGAGCAGTACTTC.

The chain has TRBV5-6 and TRBJ2-5; D not resolved. V lost 0 bases, J lost 5 bases, and 20 bases lay in between. The CDR3 is made up of 17 amino acids. Germline values: CDR1 SGHDT, CDR2 YYEEEE. CDR3 in amino acids: CASSLAFGVSEPETQYF. The CDR3 bases are TGTGCCAGCAGCTTGGCCTTCGGTGTTAGTGAGCCGGAGACCCAGTACTTC.

The rearrangement joins TRBV13 to TRBJ1-5, with D uncertain. V shed 5 bases and J shed 4 bases, with 12 bases lying between them. The CDR3 loop spans 14 amino acids. Germline CDR1 reads PRHDT; CDR2 reads FYEKMQ (reference sequence). The CDR3 protein is CASSRGRENQPQHF. The CDR3 DNA reads TGTGCCAGCAGCCGCGGACGGGAAAATCAGCCCCAGCATTTT.

This chain links TRBV6-5 with TRBJ2-4; D gene ambiguous. The CDR3 extends over 15 amino acids. In germline, CDR1 is MNHEY, CDR2 SVGAGI. The germline V and J ends were trimmed by 2 bases and 4 bases, with 12 bases remaining between them. In DNA, the CDR3 is TGTGCCAGCAGTTACGACCGGAGCCAGAAAAACATTCAGTACTTC. It yields the protein CASSYDRSQKNIQYF.

The rearrangement uses TRBV5-6 and TRBJ2-7, with D possibly TRBD1 on 8 matching bases. This CDR3 has 14 residues. V dropped 7 bases and J dropped 2 bases, with 16 bases sitting between them. Germline CDR1 reads SGHDT; CDR2 reads YYEEEE. CDR3 sequence (DNA): TGTGCCAGCGAGCCAACAGGGGGGGCCTACGAGCAGTACTTC. This codes for CASEPTGGAYEQYF.

This clone was recorded only once. This chain connects TRBV30 to TRBJ1-1, with unresolved D. CDR3 length: 12 amino acids. Germline V gene sequence: CDR1 GTSNPN, CDR2 SVGIG (reference sequence). V gave up 0 bases and J gave up 8 bases, with 10 bases separating them. CDR3 residues: CAWSVLDPEAFF. CDR3 DNA sequence: TGTGCCTGGAGTGTACTTGATCCCGAAGCTTTCTTT.

The chain recombines TRBV29-1 with TRBJ1-2, with D possibly TRBD1 on 5 matching bases. The CDR3 runs to 13 residues. Deletions cut 5 bases from V and 4 bases from J, with 14 bases between. Germline V lookup: CDR1 SQVTM, CDR2 ANQGSEA. CDR3 region: CSVIDSPLYGYTF. The CDR3 DNA is TGCAGCGTTATTGACAGCCCTCTCTATGGCTACACCTTC.

The chain combines TRBV6-6 with TRBJ2-3, with unresolved D. The CDR3 runs to 13 residues. Between the trimmed V and J ends, which lost 2 bases and 0 bases, there was a span of 3 bases. Germline-derived CDR1 and CDR2 are MNHNY and SVGAGI (reference sequence). CDR3 nucleotides: TGTGCCAGCAGTTACCCAAGCACAGATACGCAGTATTTT. Its translation: CASSYPSTDTQYF.

The chain links TRBV7-9 to TRBJ2-5; maybe TRBD1 (6 bases). The CDR3 runs 12 residues. Trimming took off 5 bases at V and 5 bases at J, with 9 bases between the two ends. Per the germline V gene, CDR1 is SEHNR and CDR2 is FQNEAQ (reference sequence). CDR3 residues: CASSKRGETQYF. CDR3 nucleotides: TGTGCCAGCAGCAAAAGGGGGGAGACCCAGTACTTC.

This sequence joins TRBV9 and TRBJ2-1, with 10 bases lining up with TRBD2. V dropped 4 bases and J dropped 4; count of bases not matched to a gene: 2. The CDR3 contains 14 residues. Germline V gene sequence: CDR1 SGDLS, CDR2 YYNGEE. CDR3 nucleotide sequence: TGTGCCAGCAGCACTAGCGGGGCTTACAATGAGCAGTTCTTC. Amino acids: CASSTSGAYNEQFF.

The chain carries TRBV5-4 and TRBJ1-4, with D perhaps matching TRBD1 (5 bases). The CDR3 is 14 amino acids. CDR1 is SGHNT, CDR2 YYREEE, per germline (reference sequence). The V end lost 4 bases, the J end lost 7 bases, and 14 bases lay between the germline ends. The CDR3 region is CASSLGTGVEKLFF. The CDR3 DNA sequence: TGTGCCAGCAGCCTTGGGACGGGGGTTGAAAAACTGTTTTTT.

The chain couples TRBV4-3 to TRBJ1-3; TRBD1 is a possible D gene (6 bases). CDR1 and CDR2 (germline): LGHNA, YSLEER. Deletions cut 0 bases from V and 7 bases from J, with 16 bases between. The length of the CDR3 is 16 residues. This chain's CDR3 is CASSQEGGGSWNTIYF. CDR3 nucleotide sequence: TGCGCCAGCAGCCAAGAGGGGGGGGGCTCTTGGAACACCATATATTTT.

CDR3 DNA: TGTGCCAGCAGTGAATATGGGGGGGGCACCGGGGAGCTGTTTTTT. This translates into CASSEYGGGTGELFF. This chain uses TRBV25-1 with TRBJ2-2; 7 nucleotides line up with TRBD2. The germline V gene has CDR1 MGHDK and CDR2 SYGVNS. The J segment lost 4 bases and the V segment lost 0 bases, leaving 2 bases of the junction unmatched. This CDR3 comprises 15 residues.

The chain uses TRBV7-8 and TRBJ2-7, with 8 bases aligning to TRBD1. The CDR3 covers 14 residues. The ends lost 4 bases at V and 2 bases at J; junction bases unmatched: 4. Germline V gives CDR1 SGHVS, CDR2 FQNEAQ. The CDR3 here is CASSSRTGTYEQYF. In DNA, the CDR3 is TGTGCCAGCAGCTCCAGGACAGGGACCTACGAGCAGTACTTC.

This clone was recorded once. The chain links TRBV4-3 to TRBJ2-1; 7 positions match TRBD1. The germline gives CDR1 LGHNA, CDR2 YSLEER. The CDR3 is made up of 13 amino acids. The V and J ends lost 4 bases and 4 bases, in that order; junction bases with no gene match: 1. As DNA, the CDR3 is TGCGCCAGCAGCCCGGGACAGTACAATGAGCAGTTCTTC. It codes for CASSPGQYNEQFF.

The gene calls are TRBV15 and TRBJ2-1, with D uncertain. Germline CDR1 reads LNHNV; CDR2 reads YYDKDF (reference sequence). The CDR3 is 14 residues long. The germline V and J ends were trimmed by 8 bases and 0 bases, with 11 bases remaining between them. In DNA form, the CDR3 reads TGTGCCACCGATCCCGCAGGCTCCTACAATGAGCAGTTCTTC. Its translation is CATDPAGSYNEQFF.